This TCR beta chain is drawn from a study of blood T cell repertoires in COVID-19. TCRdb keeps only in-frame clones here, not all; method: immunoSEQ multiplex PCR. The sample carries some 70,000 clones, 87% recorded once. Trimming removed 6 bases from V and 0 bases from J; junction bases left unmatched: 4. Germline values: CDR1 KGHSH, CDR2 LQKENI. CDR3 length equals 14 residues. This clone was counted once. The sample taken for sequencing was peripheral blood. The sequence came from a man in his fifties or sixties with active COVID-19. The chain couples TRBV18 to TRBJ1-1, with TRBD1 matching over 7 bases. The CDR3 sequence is CASSRGQLNTEAFF. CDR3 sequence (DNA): TGTGCCAGCTCGCGGGGACAGTTGAACACTGAAGCTTTCTTT.